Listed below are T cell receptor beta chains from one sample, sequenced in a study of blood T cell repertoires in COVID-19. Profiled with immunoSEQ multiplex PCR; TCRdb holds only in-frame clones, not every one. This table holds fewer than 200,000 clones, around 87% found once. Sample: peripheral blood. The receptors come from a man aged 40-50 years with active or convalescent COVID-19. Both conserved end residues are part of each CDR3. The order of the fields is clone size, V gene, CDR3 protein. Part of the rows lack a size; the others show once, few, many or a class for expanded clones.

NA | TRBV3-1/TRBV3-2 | CASSSTGAGELFF
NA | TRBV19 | CASTQSSTGAAFF
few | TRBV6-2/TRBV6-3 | CASSPGRSNQPQHF
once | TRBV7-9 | CASSSRDTPNYGYTF
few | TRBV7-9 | CASSLAYHEKLFF
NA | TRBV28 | CASSRMGGYRELFF
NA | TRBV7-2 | CASSFSRTGELFF
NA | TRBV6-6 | CASSYSGGGQPQHF
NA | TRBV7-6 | CASSLSSAGVPGELFF
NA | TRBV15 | CATSRGPGQTEAFF
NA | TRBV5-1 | CASSRQGNPPLHSYEQYF
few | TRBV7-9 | CASSQTDRTPEAFF
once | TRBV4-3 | CASSQLQGRDEKLFF
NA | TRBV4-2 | CASSLYSTSGGVQYF
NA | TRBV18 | CASSASTMNTEAFF
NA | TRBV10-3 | CAMGQGASGYTF
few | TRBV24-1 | CATSDLGQSYGYTF
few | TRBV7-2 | CASSLSPGANSPLHF